The TCR beta chain under discussion was sequenced for a study of T cells in Graves' hyperthyroidism and ophthalmopathy. Findings and caveats of the study: Separation of ophthalmopathy from stable hyperthyroidism was achieved by a 13 V-J model. Most clonotypes expanded in the thyroid (above 0.001) were also present in blood.

This clonotype was picked up many times. Its specificity is unknown. Germline lookup yields CDR1 MNHNS and CDR2 SASEGT. The CDR3 has 13 residues. Trimming shortened V by 2 bases and J by 5 bases, and 8 bases separated the two germline ends. Among ophthalmopathy patients, the Clinical Activity Score reached at least 3, the NOSPECS grade reached at least 4, and duration remained under 3 months. Researchers amplified the TCR beta CDR3 regions from RNA transcripts. The primer set for the first-round RT-PCR of the TCR CDR3 was HTBI. One entry per CDR3 protein results from TCRdb running MiXCR on the multiplex PCR reads. This sample yields about 640,000 distinct CDR3 sequences, of which more than 12% are seen a single time; around 13% belongs to the top ten.

Sequencing was performed on blood. The clonotype comes from a woman aged 45 to 65 with Graves' ophthalmopathy. The chain combines TRBV6-1 with TRBJ2-3; D not resolved. CDR3 protein: CASSEFRGDTQYF. CDR3 DNA: TGTGCCAGCAGTGAATTTCGTGGAGATACGCAGTATTTT.